In its sample, the clone carrying this T cell receptor (beta chain) was seen once. Trimming stripped 3 bases from V and 4 bases from J, with 19 bases between. The CDR3 sequence is 16 residues long. CDR1 is SGHRS and CDR2 is YFSETQ in the germline V gene. This entry is derived from a study of blood T cell repertoires in COVID-19. Only in-frame clones appear in the TCRdb table, and some are missing; sequencing was by immunoSEQ multiplex PCR. Of under 40,000 clones listed, over 90% are singletons. This sequence joins TRBV5-1 and TRBJ1-2, with a weak D call TRBD1 (5 bases). The sequenced material came from peripheral blood. This receptor was obtained from a male donor with active COVID-19. This CDR3 reads CASSSPGHRNSYGYTF. The CDR3 DNA is TGCGCCAGCAGCTCGCCTGGACACCGGAACAGCTATGGCTACACCTTC.